A single T cell receptor beta chain is shown here with its context. Its antigen remains unidentified. Possible read error: a much larger clone is one base away. The entry originates in a study of beta chain features in type 1 diabetes. Study-level information: Summed over all samples, the examined sorted cells came to roughly 110 million.

A CD45RO/CCR7/CD25/CD127/CD95/CD27 panel sorted naive, central memory, regulatory and stem cell-like memory CD4+ cells. Germline CDR1 and CDR2: MDHEN and SYDVKM. CDR3 length: 15 residues. Sequencing targeted expressed TCRB transcripts, as all isolated RNA had been reverse transcribed. Only in-frame clones appear in the TCRdb table, and some are missing; sequencing was by immunoSEQ multiplex PCR. The table includes 300,000 or so clones, around 9.3% detected once. Study-level results: In all four CD4+ subsets, TCRB CDR3 length was significantly, moderately reduced in type 1 diabetes. A closer apparent resemblance between naive, central memory and Treg TCRB repertoires was seen in patients than in healthy donors. The cDNA sequencing approach could over-represent high-TCR-expressing cells.

This sequence originates from a man aged 25-40 years with type 1 diabetes. This chain uses TRBV28 with TRBJ1-1, with D possibly matching TRBD1 (5 bases). Material for sequencing was central memory CD4+ T cells from blood. This CDR3 reads CASCFSERGRGAAFF. The DNA for the CDR3 is TGTGCCAGCTGTTTCTCCGAACGGGGGAGAGGGGCGGCTTTCTTT.